A single sample is the source of the 11 T cell receptor beta chains below, sequenced in a study of Ad26.COV2.S vaccination and SARS-CoV-2 variants. Treatment reported: roughly 20 received Ad26.COV2.S at low or high dose, single or two shots; about 5 received placebo; per-sample allocation not given. Day 63 after the first injection of vaccine or placebo was the sampling time. Here immunoSEQ multiplex PCR was the method, and the copy in TCRdb shows in-frame clones only, minus some. The sample contains 250,000 to 300,000 clones, more than 75% of which appear only once. The sequences come from peripheral blood, collected in a trial of Ad26.COV2.S vaccine versus placebo. All receptors come from a person between 18 and 65 years old who received the Ad26.COV2.S COVID-19 vaccine or a placebo.

J is TRBJ2-3 and V is TRBV20-1; possible D gene TRBD1, 6 bases. Germline-derived CDR1 and CDR2 are DFQATT and SNEGSKA (reference sequence). CDR3 size: 14 residues. V shed 3 bases and J shed 0 bases, with 10 bases lying between them. The CDR3 sequence is CSASKDRSTDTQYF. In DNA, the CDR3 is TGCAGTGCTAGTAAGGACAGAAGCACAGATACGCAGTATTTT.

The chain has TRBV30 and TRBJ2-1; D gene unclear. The CDR3 length is 14 residues. Trimming removed 5 bases at V and 0 bases at J, with 11 bases between. The V gene's germline CDR1 is GTSNPN and CDR2 SVGIG (reference sequence). The CDR3 here is CAWLSAISYNEQFF. The CDR3 bases are TGTGCCTGGTTAAGCGCGATCTCCTACAATGAGCAGTTCTTC.

The chain is built from TRBV5-1 and TRBJ2-1, with D perhaps given as TRBD1 or TRBD2 (6 bases each). The CDR3 loop spans 17 amino acids. V dropped 0 bases and J dropped 7 bases, with 20 bases sitting between them. Looked up from germline, CDR1 is SGHRS and CDR2 is YFSETQ. The CDR3 loop is CASSLDSPGAFGNEQFF. Here the CDR3 DNA reads TGCGCCAGCAGCTTGGACAGTCCGGGGGCGTTCGGTAATGAGCAGTTCTTC. The entire variable domain, with the rest obtained from reference TRBV5-1 and TRBJ2-1, is as follows: KAGVTQTPRYLIKTRGQQVTLSCSPISGHRSVSWYQQTPGQGLQFLFEYFSETQRNKGNFPGRFSGRQFSNSRSEMNVSTLELGDSALYLCASSLDSPGAFGNEQFFGPGTRLTVL.

The gene calls are TRBV6-5 and TRBJ2-3; 9 bases agree with TRBD2. This CDR3 spans 14 amino acids. CDR1 and CDR2 from the germline V gene are MNHEY and SVGAGI. V shed 5 bases and J 5 bases; nucleotides not matched to a gene: 5. The CDR3 protein is CASSPRGGRDTQYF. CDR3 bases: TGTGCCAGCAGTCCGCGGGGGGGCCGAGATACGCAGTATTTT.

The V and J genes are TRBV7-9 and TRBJ2-6; TRBD2 matches 14 bases. Germline CDR1 reads SEHNR; CDR2 reads FQNEAQ (reference sequence). This CDR3 region has 19 residues. V was clipped by 5 bases and J by 7 bases; unmatched bases: 13. The CDR3 region is CASSPLKTSGRALANVLTF. The CDR3 DNA is TGTGCCAGCAGCCCCTTGAAGACTAGCGGGAGGGCCTTAGCCAACGTCCTGACTTTC.

The chain couples TRBV5-1 to TRBJ2-1, with 7 bases fitting TRBD1. Germline V gene lookup returns CDR1 SGHRS and CDR2 YFSETQ. V shed 0 bases and J 4 bases; nucleotides not matched to a gene: 7. This CDR3 comprises 16 residues. The CDR3 DNA sequence: TGCGCCAGCAGCTTGGAATCCCAGGGGGTTTACAATGAGCAGTTCTTC. Its protein is CASSLESQGVYNEQFF.

The chain employs TRBV21-1 and TRBJ1-1; the table assigns TRBD1, which was not confirmed against the DNA. TRBV21-1 is designated a pseudogene. This CDR3 is built from 20 residues. The DNA for the CDR3 is TGTGCCAGCAGCAAAGTTGGGACACACCGGGACACCCAATGGAACACTGAAGCTTTCTTT. Translating it yields CASSKVGTHRDTQWNTEAFF.

This rearrangement joins TRBV4-1 to TRBJ1-5, with a possible D match to TRBD1 (5 bases). In germline, CDR1 is MGHRA, CDR2 YSYEKL. V was pared by 1 base and J by 1 base, with 14 bases between. There are 17 residues in the CDR3. The DNA of the CDR3 is TGCGCCAGCAGCCAAGGAGTTTTAGGGGTGAGCAATCAGCCCCAGCATTTT. Translation gives CASSQGVLGVSNQPQHF.

The J gene is TRBJ1-2, the V gene TRBV7-2; weak D call: TRBD1 (5 bases). This CDR3 contains 15 residues. Germline CDR1 reads SGHTA; CDR2 reads FQGNSA. The V end lost 5 bases, the J end lost 0 bases, and 13 bases lay between the germline ends. The CDR3 region is CASSTYRRPNYGYTF. As DNA, the CDR3 is TGTGCCAGCAGCACCTACAGGAGACCTAACTATGGCTACACCTTC.

There are a few counts of this clone. The rearrangement uses TRBV2 and TRBJ2-7; 8 nucleotides agree with TRBD1. The germline V gene encodes CDR1 SNHLY and CDR2 FYNNEI. Trimming took 10 bases from V and 6 from J; bases not matched to a gene: 14. CDR3 length equals 14 residues. Here the CDR3 DNA reads TGTGCCACCAAACCAGGGGGCGGTTCGGGCGAGCAGTACTTC. It encodes CATKPGGGSGEQYF.

The V gene is TRBV30, the J gene TRBJ1-1; D gene ambiguous. The V end was cut by 2 bases, the J end by 5 bases, with 6 bases between. Germline V lookup: CDR1 GTSNPN, CDR2 SVGIG (reference sequence). The CDR3 is made up of 11 amino acids. The CDR3 DNA is TGTGCCTGGAGTATAGGGACTGAAGCTTTCTTT. Its translation: CAWSIGTEAFF.